These 24 T cell receptor beta chains originate from one sample sequenced in a study of blood T cell repertoires in COVID-19. Profiled with immunoSEQ multiplex PCR; TCRdb holds only in-frame clones, not every one. The sample lists about 180,000 clones, 70% to 90% occurring once. Sequenced material: peripheral blood. These receptors originate from a woman in her 50s with COVID-19, enrolled during active disease.

A single count supports this clone. A read error may explain this, as a much larger clone is one base away. The chain couples TRBV6-6 to TRBJ1-2; tentatively, D is TRBD1 (5 bases). Looked up from germline, CDR1 is MNHNY and CDR2 is SVGAGI (reference sequence). The ends were cut back, 6 bases at V and 2 bases at J, with 7 bases in the middle. The CDR3 is 12 amino acids. The CDR3 loop is CASSSGNYGYTF. The CDR3 bases are TGTGCCAGCAGCTCAGGGAACTATGGCTACACCTTC.

The rearrangement uses TRBV9 and TRBJ2-2; 10 bases match TRBD2. The germline CDR1 and CDR2 sequences are SGDLS and YYNGEE. The CDR3 covers 16 residues. V was pared by 0 bases and J by 6 bases, with 5 bases of the junction left unmatched. CDR3 DNA sequence: TGTGCCAGCAGCGTAGAAGCACTAGCGGGGCCCGGGGAGCTGTTTTTT. Protein product: CASSVEALAGPGELFF.

V usage is TRBV2 and J usage is TRBJ1-1, with TRBD1 matching over 7 bases. Germline CDR1 and CDR2: SNHLY and FYNNEI. This CDR3 is built from 16 residues. The V gene end was trimmed by 1 base and the J gene end by 4 bases; junction bases not matched to a gene: 9. This CDR3 reads CASSEVGETGPTEAFF. The CDR3 DNA is TGTGCCAGCAGTGAAGTGGGGGAGACAGGGCCCACTGAAGCTTTCTTT.

J is TRBJ2-1 and V is TRBV9; TRBD2 matches 11 bases. This CDR3 is 17 amino acids long. Trimming took 4 bases from V and 9 from J; bases not matched to a gene: 15. Germline assignment: CDR1 SGDLS and CDR2 YYNGEE. CDR3 residues: CASSPSISSGGLGEQFF. As DNA, the CDR3 is TGTGCCAGCAGCCCGAGCATCTCTAGCGGGGGGCTCGGTGAGCAGTTCTTC.

This rearrangement joins TRBV27 to TRBJ2-2; no definite D call. V shed 5 bases and J shed 0 bases, with 13 bases lying between them. Germline CDR1 reads MNHEY; CDR2 reads SMNVEV (reference sequence). The length of the CDR3 is 16 residues. CDR3 DNA sequence: TGTGCCAGCAGTAGTGTCGGCACAGCGAACACCGGGGAGCTGTTTTTT. It encodes CASSSVGTANTGELFF.

The chain recombines TRBV10-3 with TRBJ2-1; 7 bases match TRBD2. Trimming at V came to 10 bases and at J to 5 bases, leaving 14 bases not matched to a gene. From germline, CDR1 is ENHRY and CDR2 SYGVKD. CDR3 length: 15 residues. CDR3 sequence (DNA): TGTGCCACCATGGGGAGGGGCACTAATCACAATGAGCAGTTCTTC. Residues: CATMGRGTNHNEQFF.

This clone turned up a few times. The chain couples TRBV30 to TRBJ1-1; D gene unclear. V lost 2 bases to trimming and J lost 8 bases, with 15 bases between them. This CDR3 contains 13 residues. Germline assignment: CDR1 GTSNPN and CDR2 SVGIG (reference sequence). The CDR3: CAWSPFRRREAFF. The CDR3 nucleotides are TGTGCCTGGAGTCCCTTTCGCAGAAGAGAAGCTTTCTTT. Full variable domain (rest looked up from reference TRBV30 and TRBJ1-1): SQTIHQWPATLVQPVGSPLSLECTVEGTSNPNLYWYRQAAGRGLQLLFYSVGIGQISSEVPQNLSASRPQDRQFILSSKKLLLSDSGFYLCAWSPFRRREAFFGQGTRLTVV.

The CDR3 sequence is CASSDTGRGYNEQFF. DNA for the CDR3: TGCGCCAGCAGTGATACAGGGCGAGGTTACAATGAGCAGTTCTTC. This rearrangement joins TRBV10-1 to TRBJ2-1, with a possible D match to TRBD1 (6 bases). With 3 bases removed from V and 4 bases from J, the gap between germline ends came to 13 bases. The CDR3 spans 15 residues. Germline CDR1 WNHNN, CDR2 SYGVQD (reference sequence).

The genes are TRBV7-9 and TRBJ2-7; TRBD1 aligns across 12 bases. CDR3 size: 15 residues. The V gene's germline CDR1 is SEHNR and CDR2 FQNEAQ (reference sequence). V trimming: 4 bases; J trimming: 7 bases; junction bases outside the gene matches: 8. CDR3 DNA: TGTGCCAGCAGCTATACCGGGACAGGGGGCTTTGAGCAGTACTTC. Translation: CASSYTGTGGFEQYF.

This clone has more than one count but fewer than ten. The CDR3 bases are TGTGCCAGCAGCCCACCGGGCGGGACAGGGGTCCCCGGGGAGCTGTTTTTT. It specifies CASSPPGGTGVPGELFF. This rearrangement joins TRBV5-6 to TRBJ2-2; TRBD1 aligns across 10 bases. The CDR3 consists of 17 residues. The V gene's germline CDR1 is SGHDT and CDR2 YYEEEE. The J segment lost 6 bases and the V segment lost 4 bases, leaving 12 bases of the junction unmatched.

CDR3 DNA sequence: TGTGCCAGCAGTGAACAGGGGGTAGGTGAGCAGTTCTTC. Translation gives CASSEQGVGEQFF. The genes are TRBV6-1 and TRBJ2-1; 7 bases align to TRBD1. The CDR3 extends over 13 amino acids. With 2 bases clipped from V and 9 bases from J, the junction kept 4 bases outside the gene matches. Germline CDR1 reads MNHNS; CDR2 reads SASEGT.

V usage is TRBV27 and J usage is TRBJ1-1; no reliable D call. From germline, CDR1 is MNHEY and CDR2 SMNVEV (reference sequence). The CDR3 runs 14 residues. Trimming left V 0 bases short and J 1 base short, with 6 bases between. This CDR3 is CASSLSPGNTEAFF. In nucleotides, the CDR3 is TGTGCCAGCAGTTTATCTCCAGGGAACACTGAAGCTTTCTTT.

V and J are TRBV2 and TRBJ2-1, with D possibly matching TRBD2 (6 bases). Looked up from germline, CDR1 is SNHLY and CDR2 is FYNNEI. This CDR3 comprises 12 residues. The V gene lost 4 bases and the J gene lost 8 bases, with 9 bases spanning the gap. CDR3 DNA sequence: TGTGCCAGCAGTGCCGCGGGGTATGAGCAGTTCTTC. It encodes CASSAAGYEQFF.

The CDR3 DNA sequence: TGTGCCAGCAGCCCCTGGACAGGAGACACTGAAGCTTTCTTT. Translation gives CASSPWTGDTEAFF. The chain has TRBV4-2 and TRBJ1-1; 7 nucleotides line up with TRBD1. The CDR3 is 14 amino acids. J lost 3 bases, V lost 4 bases, and 5 bases had no gene match. Germline V gene data show CDR1 as LGHNA and CDR2 as YNFKEQ.

This clone was seen just once. The chain links TRBV9 to TRBJ2-5; 7 bases fit TRBD2. The CDR3 extends over 13 amino acids. CDR1 is SGDLS and CDR2 is YYNGEE in the germline V gene. V gave up 3 bases and J gave up 4 bases; unmatched junction bases: 3. The CDR3 nucleotides are TGTGCCAGCAGCGGAAGGGAGGGAGAGACCCAGTACTTC. Translation: CASSGREGETQYF.

In nucleotides, the CDR3 is TGTGCCAGCAGTCCGACTAGCGTGAAGTATAATGAGCAGTTCTTC. Its protein product is CASSPTSVKYNEQFF. The chain carries TRBV6-5 and TRBJ2-1; 8 nucleotides match TRBD2. Per the germline V gene, CDR1 is MNHEY and CDR2 is SVGAGI. J lost 7 bases, V lost 5 bases, and 10 bases had no gene match. The CDR3 is 15 residues long.

CDR3 coding DNA: TGTGCAAGTCGCTTAACGACAGGGTGGGCCTATGGCTACACCTTC. It specifies CASRLTTGWAYGYTF. The chain has TRBV12-2 and TRBJ1-2; the table names TRBD1, a call not compared with the DNA. TRBV12-2 is shown as a pseudogene. The CDR3 spans 15 residues.

The J gene is TRBJ2-1, the V gene TRBV15, with 9 bases lining up with TRBD1. Per the germline V gene, CDR1 is LNHNV and CDR2 is YYDKDF (reference sequence). The V gene end was trimmed by 3 bases and the J gene end by 0 bases; junction bases not matched to a gene: 3. The CDR3 length is 16 residues. The CDR3: CATSSLTGGSYNEQFF. The DNA of the CDR3 is TGTGCCACCAGCAGCCTGACAGGGGGCTCCTACAATGAGCAGTTCTTC.

This CDR3 reads CASSISVQGGEKLFF. Written as DNA, the CDR3 is TGTGCCAGTAGTATATCGGTACAGGGTGGTGAAAAACTGTTTTTT. The chain joins TRBV19 to TRBJ1-4, with D tentatively TRBD1 (6 bases). Trimming shortened V by 2 bases and J by 7 bases, and 14 bases separated the two germline ends. Germline V lookup: CDR1 LNHDA, CDR2 SQIVND (reference sequence). This CDR3 spans 15 amino acids.

This chain connects TRBV3-1 (or the pseudogene TRBV3-2) to TRBJ2-1; D is perhaps TRBD1 (6 bases). The CDR3 runs to 13 residues. Germline assignment: CDR1 LGHDT and CDR2 YNNKEL (reference sequence). Trimming cost V 4 bases and J 5 bases, with 9 bases left between them. The CDR3, as DNA: TGTGCCAGCAGCCGGGGACACAACAATGAGCAGTTCTTC. Residues: CASSRGHNNEQFF.

This chain uses TRBV29-1 with TRBJ2-7, with 11 bases lining up with TRBD2. With V trimmed by 3 bases and J by 2 bases, 3 bases remained unmatched. The CDR3 loop spans 14 amino acids. CDR1 is SQVTM, CDR2 ANQGSEA, per germline. For the CDR3, the DNA is TGCAGCGTTGATGGGACTAGCGGAACCTACGAGCAGTACTTC. Residues: CSVDGTSGTYEQYF.

This clone has only one observation. The chain joins TRBV19 to TRBJ1-2; possibly TRBD1 for D (5 bases). V dropped 1 base and J dropped 5 bases, with 14 bases sitting between them. Germline loops: CDR1 LNHDA, CDR2 SQIVND (reference sequence). The CDR3 totals 15 residues. The CDR3 coding sequence is TGTGCCAGTAGTATAGCGGGGGGAAGTGTATATGGCTACACCTTC. Translation gives CASSIAGGSVYGYTF.

The chain combines TRBV4-1 with TRBJ1-1, with D maybe TRBD1 (5 bases). Germline V lookup: CDR1 MGHRA, CDR2 YSYEKL. The CDR3 runs 15 residues. V lost 9 bases to trimming and J lost 4 bases, with 21 bases between them. Written as DNA, the CDR3 is TGCGCCAGTCTCCGCTATCGCGACAGCCTCACTGAAGCTTTCTTT. It yields the protein CASLRYRDSLTEAFF.

This CDR3 is CASSYSDTSYEQYF. The CDR3 DNA is TGTGCCAGCAGTTACTCGGACACATCCTACGAGCAGTACTTC. The chain has TRBV6-2 or TRBV6-3 and TRBJ2-7, with a tentative D call TRBD1 (5 bases). The germline V and J ends were trimmed by 0 bases and 1 base, with 7 bases remaining between them. CDR1 and CDR2 from the germline V gene are MNHEY and SVGEGT. The CDR3 covers 14 residues.